This TCR beta chain was recovered during a study of OX40 agonist ivuxolimab in advanced cancers. Overall study findings and caveats: Certain nonresponders additionally had low normalized T-cell clonal expansion. At doses 0.1 to 3.0 mg/kg, CD4+ and CD8+ clones expanded.

V was clipped by 3 bases and J by 0 bases; unmatched bases: 4. From germline, CDR1 is SGHAT and CDR2 FQNNGV. The CDR3 covers 16 residues. Of note for this clone: Its antigen is undetermined.

Clones were sequenced by immunoSEQ multiplex PCR, and TCRdb holds only the in-frame ones, with some missing. The table has approximately 76,000 clones, over 75% seen once. Patients who had autoimmune disease history or got systemic immunosuppression were left out. The starting material was CD4+ or CD8+ T cells sorted from blood, obtained in a trial of the OX40 agonist ivuxolimab. The rearrangement links TRBV11-2 to TRBJ2-2, with 7 nucleotides matching TRBD2. The clonotype originates from an adult with an advanced solid tumor such as melanoma, head and neck, liver or kidney cancer. The CDR3 is CASSFGLAANTGELFF. The CDR3 nucleotides read TGTGCCAGCAGCTTTGGGCTAGCGGCGAACACCGGGGAGCTGTTTTTT.